The source of this T cell receptor beta chain is a study of cytomegalovirus exposure and HLA in healthy donors. Study in general: The use of the same platform for the 130 or so validation repertoires and the 666 first-cohort repertoires was reported by a later analysis. Notes on the study in general: A subsequent analysis found that TCR clusters from the first cohort also tended to co-occur in the 90 to 150 validation repertoires, with 90% to 95% of cluster scores above 0. The listing of about 150 TCR beta chains classed them as cytomegalovirus-associated.

Concerning this clone itself: What it binds is unknown.

The donors were members of the roughly 130-subject validation cohort (separate from the roughly 700-subject first cohort). Sequencing was performed with immunoSEQ multiplex PCR; in TCRdb, only in-frame clones are kept and a portion is missing. The sample holds 250,000 to 400,000 clones, approximately 85% seen once. From germline, CDR1 is GTSNPN and CDR2 SVGIG (reference sequence). V lost 3 bases and J 1 base, leaving 10 bases between the germline ends. The CDR3 spans 13 residues. This clonotype was obtained from a man aged 25-40 years in good health and CMV-seronegative. This rearrangement joins TRBV30 to TRBJ2-7, with D perhaps TRBD2 (5 bases). Sample: PBMCs. CDR3 DNA sequence: TGTGCCTGGAGGGCCCCGGGGTCCTACGAGCAGTACTTC. This gives the protein CAWRAPGSYEQYF.